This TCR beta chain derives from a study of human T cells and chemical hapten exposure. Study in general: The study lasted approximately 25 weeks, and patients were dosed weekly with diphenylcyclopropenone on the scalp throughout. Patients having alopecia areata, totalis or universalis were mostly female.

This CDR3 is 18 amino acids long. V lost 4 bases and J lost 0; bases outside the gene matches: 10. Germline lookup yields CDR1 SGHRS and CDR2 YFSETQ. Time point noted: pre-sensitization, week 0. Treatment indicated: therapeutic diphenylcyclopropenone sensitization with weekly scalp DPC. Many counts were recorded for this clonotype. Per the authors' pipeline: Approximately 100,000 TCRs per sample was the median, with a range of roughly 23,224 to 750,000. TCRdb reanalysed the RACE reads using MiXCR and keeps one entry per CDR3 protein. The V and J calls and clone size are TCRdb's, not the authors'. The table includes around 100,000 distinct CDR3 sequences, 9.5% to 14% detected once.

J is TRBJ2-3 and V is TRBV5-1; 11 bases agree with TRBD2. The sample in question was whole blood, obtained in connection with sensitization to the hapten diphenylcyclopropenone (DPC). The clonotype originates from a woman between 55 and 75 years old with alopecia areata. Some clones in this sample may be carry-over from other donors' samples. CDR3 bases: TGCGCCAGCAGCACGAAGCCAACTAGCGGGGGTAGCACAGATACGCAGTATTTT. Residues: CASSTKPTSGGSTDTQYF.